The 17 T cell receptor beta chains below come from one sample, sequenced in a study of memory CD4+ T cells and cytomegalovirus serostatus. Profiled with immunoSEQ multiplex PCR; TCRdb holds only in-frame clones, not every one. Of around 50,000 clones listed, approximately 78% are singletons. The sort gate was single viable CD3+CD4+CD8-CD45RO+ cells for memory CD4+ T cells. Material: memory CD4+ T cells from blood. The receptors stem from an adult in good health and CMV-seronegative.

The V call is TRBV27, the J call TRBJ2-7; the match to TRBD2 covers 13 bases. Trimming took 5 bases from V and 3 from J; bases not matched to a gene: 1. The CDR3 has 14 residues. Germline V gene sequence: CDR1 MNHEY, CDR2 SMNVEV (reference sequence). The CDR3 nucleotides read TGTGCCAGCAGTCGACTAGCGGGGGGCTACGAGCAGTACTTC. Amino acids: CASSRLAGGYEQYF.

This clone was observed a few times. V usage is TRBV7-9 and J usage is TRBJ1-5, with 9 bases aligning to TRBD1. V was clipped by 5 bases and J by 5 bases; unmatched bases: 7. The V gene's germline CDR1 is SEHNR and CDR2 FQNEAQ (reference sequence). The CDR3 totals 15 residues. CDR3 loop: CASSNRTGDHQPQHF. The CDR3 coding sequence is TGTGCCAGCAGCAATCGGACAGGGGACCATCAGCCCCAGCATTTT.

This clone has a single count. The chain links TRBV7-3 to TRBJ2-1; the D call may be TRBD1 or TRBD2 (6 bases each). There are 14 residues in the CDR3. CDR1 is SGHTA, CDR2 FQGTGA, per germline. The V end was cut by 6 bases, the J end by 4 bases, with 13 bases between. The CDR3 protein is CASRSGALYNEQFF. Here the CDR3 DNA reads TGTGCCAGCAGGTCGGGGGCCCTTTACAATGAGCAGTTCTTC.

The chain joins TRBV7-2 to TRBJ2-1; 13 nucleotides align to TRBD2. CDR1 is SGHTA and CDR2 is FQGNSA in the germline V gene. The CDR3 has 18 residues. V lost 0 bases, J lost 0 bases, and 2 bases stayed unmatched. The CDR3 is CASSLALAGGSSYNEQFF. Written as DNA, the CDR3 is TGTGCCAGCAGCTTAGCACTAGCGGGAGGGAGCTCCTACAATGAGCAGTTCTTC.

The chain recombines TRBV5-1 with TRBJ2-1; TRBD1 matches at 12 bases. V lost 5 bases, J lost 7 bases, and 7 bases stayed unmatched. The germline V gene encodes CDR1 SGHRS and CDR2 YFSETQ. This CDR3 is built from 15 residues. CDR3 protein: CASRPGTGGRNEQFF. In nucleotides, the CDR3 is TGCGCCAGCAGACCCGGGACAGGGGGCCGTAATGAGCAGTTCTTC.

This chain uses TRBV7-8 with TRBJ2-2; no firm D call. CDR1 is SGHVS, CDR2 FQNEAQ, per germline. The CDR3 contains 12 residues. V gave up 5 bases and J gave up 3 bases, with 4 bases separating them. CDR3 sequence: CASSQHTGELFF. The CDR3, as DNA: TGTGCCAGCAGCCAACACACCGGGGAGCTGTTTTTT.

The gene calls are TRBV7-9 and TRBJ2-3; D not resolved. Trimming stripped 5 bases from V and 3 bases from J, with 6 bases between. The germline V gene encodes CDR1 SEHNR and CDR2 FQNEAQ (reference sequence). The CDR3 is 12 residues long. CDR3 loop: CASSTETDTQYF. The DNA of the CDR3 is TGTGCCAGCAGCACGGAAACAGATACGCAGTATTTT.

The V gene is TRBV28, the J gene TRBJ1-4; D call uncertain. V dropped 4 bases and J dropped 4 bases, with 4 bases sitting between them. In germline, CDR1 is MDHEN, CDR2 SYDVKM. This CDR3 region has 12 residues. The CDR3 DNA sequence: TGTGCCAGCAGTTCGATTAATGAAAAACTGTTTTTT. Its protein is CASSSINEKLFF.

The chain carries TRBV18 and TRBJ2-7, with 9 bases aligning to TRBD1. Germline CDR1 KGHSH, CDR2 LQKENI. After removal of 6 bases from V and 4 bases from J, the junction contained 10 bases not matched to a gene. The CDR3 is made up of 15 amino acids. DNA for the CDR3: TGTGCCAGCTCTGAGGGACAGGGCAGGTTATACGAGCAGTACTTC. Its protein product is CASSEGQGRLYEQYF.

This clone was recorded a few times. The chain uses TRBV2 and TRBJ1-5; a possible D gene is TRBD1 (6 bases). Germline lookup yields CDR1 SNHLY and CDR2 FYNNEI. CDR3 size: 14 residues. V lost 2 bases to trimming and J lost 5 bases, with 10 bases between them. CDR3 sequence (DNA): TGTGCCAGCAGTGAACACCGGACAGATCAGCCCCAGCATTTT. It translates to CASSEHRTDQPQHF.

The chain joins TRBV7-8 to TRBJ1-1; tentative D call: TRBD1 (5 bases). Trimming took 6 bases from V and 0 from J, leaving 14 bases between them. There are 15 residues in the CDR3. Germline-derived CDR1 and CDR2 are SGHVS and FQNEAQ. The CDR3 region is CASRPRGVLNTEAFF. The CDR3 DNA is TGTGCCAGCAGGCCCCGGGGGGTTTTGAACACTGAAGCTTTCTTT.

This sequence joins TRBV7-8 and TRBJ2-3; D perhaps matches TRBD2 (5 bases). The germline V gene has CDR1 SGHVS and CDR2 FQNEAQ. The length of the CDR3 is 14 residues. Trimming pared 0 bases from V and 5 bases from J, leaving 9 bases between. The CDR3 loop reads CASSLAGKVDTQYF. The CDR3 DNA reads TGTGCCAGCAGCTTAGCCGGGAAGGTAGATACGCAGTATTTT.

V and J are TRBV18 and TRBJ2-1; 12 bases match TRBD2. Trimming at V came to 2 bases and at J to 1 base, leaving 3 bases not matched to a gene. The CDR3 has 17 amino acids. The germline CDR1 and CDR2 sequences are KGHSH and LQKENI. In DNA, the CDR3 is TGTGCCAGCTCACCATCCCTAGCGGGAGGGTCCTACAATGAGCAGTTCTTC. Translated: CASSPSLAGGSYNEQFF.

The CDR3 nucleotides read TGCGCCAGCAGCCCTGGGACTAGCGGGATCTACACCGGGGAGCTGTTTTTT. Translation gives CASSPGTSGIYTGELFF. This chain links TRBV5-1 with TRBJ2-2, with 13 bases that match TRBD2. The CDR3 runs 17 residues. V shed 4 bases, J shed 3 bases, and the junction held 6 bases outside the gene matches. Germline assignment: CDR1 SGHRS and CDR2 YFSETQ.

Only one count was recorded for this clone. This chain uses TRBV7-9 with TRBJ1-1; D is possibly TRBD1 (5 bases). This CDR3 region has 13 residues. Per germline, CDR1 SEHNR and CDR2 FQNEAQ (reference sequence). V lost 5 bases and J 1 base, leaving 8 bases between the germline ends. CDR3 amino acids: CASSADTNTEAFF. The CDR3 bases are TGTGCCAGCAGCGCGGACACGAACACTGAAGCTTTCTTT.

The chain combines TRBV28 with TRBJ2-3; D may match TRBD1 or TRBD2 (6 bases each). Germline values: CDR1 MDHEN, CDR2 SYDVKM. V lost 6 bases to trimming and J lost 6 bases, with 13 bases between them. This CDR3 has 13 amino acids. CDR3 nucleotides: TGTGCCAGCAGGAAGGGGGGCTTGGATACGCAGTATTTT. Encoded protein: CASRKGGLDTQYF.

This chain connects TRBV6-1 to TRBJ1-1; D unresolved. Looked up from germline, CDR1 is MNHNS and CDR2 is SASEGT. CDR3 length: 13 amino acids. The V end was cut by 1 base, the J end by 6 bases, with 9 bases between. The CDR3 DNA sequence: TGTGCCAGCAGTGAAGTGAGTATAGCTGAAGCTTTCTTT. It yields the protein CASSEVSIAEAFF.